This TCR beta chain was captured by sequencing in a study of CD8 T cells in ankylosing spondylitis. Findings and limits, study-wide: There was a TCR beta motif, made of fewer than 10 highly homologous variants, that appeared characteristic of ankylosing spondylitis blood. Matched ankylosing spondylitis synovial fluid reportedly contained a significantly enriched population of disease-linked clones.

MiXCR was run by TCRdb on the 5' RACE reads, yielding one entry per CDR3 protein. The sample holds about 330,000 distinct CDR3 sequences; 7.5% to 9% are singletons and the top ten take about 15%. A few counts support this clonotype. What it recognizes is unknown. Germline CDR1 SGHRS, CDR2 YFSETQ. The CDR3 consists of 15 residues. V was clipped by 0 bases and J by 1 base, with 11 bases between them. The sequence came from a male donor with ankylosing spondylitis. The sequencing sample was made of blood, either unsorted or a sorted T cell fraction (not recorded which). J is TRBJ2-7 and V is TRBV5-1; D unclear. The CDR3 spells CASSLVGQKSYEQYF. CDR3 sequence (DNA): TGCGCCAGCAGCTTGGTCGGGCAGAAATCCTACGAGCAGTACTTC. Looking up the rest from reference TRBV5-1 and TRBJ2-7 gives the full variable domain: KAGVTQTPRYLIKTRGQQVTLSCSPISGHRSVSWYQQTPGQGLQFLFEYFSETQRNKGNFPGRFSGRQFSNSRSEMNVSTLELGDSALYLCASSLVGQKSYEQYFGPGTRLTVT.